This TCR beta chain appears in the sequencing data of a study of PD-1 blockade in mismatch repair-deficient tumors. Libraries were prepared by immunoSEQ multiplex PCR; TCRdb keeps only in-frame clonotypes and omits some of them. In the table there are about 68,000 clones, around 80% of which are singletons. Germline V gene data show CDR1 as MNHNY and CDR2 as SVGAGI (reference sequence). The CDR3 has 13 amino acids. V lost 6 bases, J lost 8 bases, and 14 bases lay in between. The chain has TRBV6-6 and TRBJ2-1, with D unclear. Specimen: peripheral blood, collected 2 weeks after starting pembrolizumab. The receptor's source is an adult with mismatch repair-deficient cancer. CDR3 coding DNA: TGTGCCAGCAGCTTGACGTTCGCCGATGAGCAGTTCTTC. It specifies CASSLTFADEQFF.